This T cell receptor beta chain was documented in a study of cytomegalovirus exposure and HLA in healthy donors. Amplification used 60 Vbeta primers and 13 Jbeta primers. The assay was immunoSEQ multiplex PCR, and TCRdb's table has in-frame clones only and misses some. The sample shows about 180,000 clones, 65% to 85% of them seen only once. Comment on this clone: Its cognate antigen is unknown.

Study findings and constraints: At a 0.05 false discovery rate, a later analysis found approximately 15,000 TCR beta sequences to be associated with HLA alleles. Later analysis indicated greater clonal expansion among HLA-associated TCR beta chains than among equally common other chains. A likely sequencing artifact accounted for one observed cluster of highly shared sequence variants. Analyses of presence/absence relied on an assumption of roughly uniform sequencing depth across donors.

The germline gives CDR1 LGHNA, CDR2 YSLEER. J gave up 5 bases and V 1 base, and 7 bases lay outside the gene matches. The CDR3 is 15 residues long. This TCR derives from a girl under 18 in good health and CMV-seropositive. The sequencing input was PBMCs. V gene TRBV4-3 combines with J gene TRBJ2-5, with 7 bases matching TRBD1. The CDR3 sequence: CASSQAQTGRETQYF. The CDR3 DNA follows: TGCGCCAGCAGCCAAGCCCAGACAGGGCGGGAGACCCAGTACTTC.